The 12 T cell receptor beta chains below come from one sample, sequenced in a study of identifying expanded T cells in peripheral blood. Produced via immunoSEQ multiplex PCR; TCRdb's table is partial and in-frame only. The sample lists about 130,000 clones; 70% to 90% were seen once. The sample taken for sequencing was blood. The source of these receptors is a person aged 18 to 70 in good health.

This clone came up a few times. The junction shows a germline mismatch at one end, possibly a read error. This sequence joins TRBV10-3 and TRBJ1-3; D is unclear. This CDR3 has 13 residues. Germline V gene data show CDR1 as ENHRY and CDR2 as SYGVKD. CDR3: CAIGEGIGNTIYF. The CDR3 DNA follows: TGTGCCATCGGTGAGGGTATTGGAAACACCATATATTTT.

V and J are TRBV2 and TRBJ2-7; 7 bases agree with TRBD2. V was pared by 5 bases and J by 3 bases, with 4 bases of the junction left unmatched. The CDR3 length is 13 residues. Per the germline V gene, CDR1 is SNHLY and CDR2 is FYNNEI. In nucleotides, the CDR3 is TGTGCCAGCAGTTTCAGGGACTACTACGAGCAGTACTTC. This translates into CASSFRDYYEQYF.

The chain joins TRBV13 to TRBJ2-1; no firm D call. Germline V gene data show CDR1 as PRHDT and CDR2 as FYEKMQ (reference sequence). The V gene lost 1 base and the J gene lost 4 bases, with 11 bases spanning the gap. This CDR3 has 15 amino acids. The DNA of the CDR3 is TGTGCCAGCAGCTTAGCACAGCTTGGATACAATGAGCAGTTCTTC. Its protein is CASSLAQLGYNEQFF. Drawing the rest from reference TRBV13 and TRBJ2-1, the complete variable domain is AAGVIQSPRHLIKEKRETATLKCYPIPRHDTVYWYQQGPGQDPQFLISFYEKMQSDKGSIPDRFSAQQFSDYHSELNMSSLELGDSALYFCASSLAQLGYNEQFFGPGTRLTVL.

This clone has a single count. The chain uses TRBV6-6 and TRBJ1-5; D gene ambiguous. This CDR3 comprises 14 residues. With 2 bases removed from V and 4 bases from J, the gap between germline ends came to 9 bases. Germline loops: CDR1 MNHNY, CDR2 SVGAGI (reference sequence). CDR3 coding DNA: TGTGCCAGCAGTTACGTGGCAGGTAATCAGCCCCAGCATTTT. It yields the protein CASSYVAGNQPQHF.

The chain links TRBV2 to TRBJ1-3; D unclear. V was clipped by 5 bases and J by 4 bases, with 15 bases between them. CDR3 length: 15 residues. Germline V CDR1 and CDR2: SNHLY, FYNNEI. CDR3 nucleotide sequence: TGTGCCAGCAGTTCAAGACTACCCTACGGAAACACCATATATTTT. Protein sequence: CASSSRLPYGNTIYF.

The chain recombines TRBV6-6 with TRBJ2-5; D may match TRBD1 or TRBD2 (6 bases each). Trimming pared 5 bases from V and 5 bases from J, leaving 18 bases between. The CDR3 has 15 amino acids. Germline V lookup: CDR1 MNHNY, CDR2 SVGAGI (reference sequence). The CDR3 sequence: CASSVRVGGAETQYF. The CDR3 DNA follows: TGTGCCAGCAGTGTCCGAGTGGGGGGCGCGGAGACCCAGTACTTC.

The chain joins TRBV27 to TRBJ1-5; the D gene is possibly TRBD1 (6 bases). The germline CDR1 and CDR2 sequences are MNHEY and SMNVEV (reference sequence). Trimming removed 6 bases from V and 5 bases from J, with 20 bases in between. The CDR3 loop spans 16 amino acids. DNA of the CDR3: TGTGCCAGCAGCCAGCCCCGGGGGGGCGTTTATCAGCCCCAGCATTTT. This translates into CASSQPRGGVYQPQHF.

The gene calls are TRBV6-5 and TRBJ2-3; the match to TRBD1 covers 8 bases. The CDR3 consists of 14 residues. V gave up 6 bases and J gave up 3 bases; unmatched junction bases: 5. Per germline, CDR1 MNHEY and CDR2 SVGAGI. Written as DNA, the CDR3 is TGTGCCAGCAGATCGGACAGGGTAACAGATACGCAGTATTTT. Its translation is CASRSDRVTDTQYF.

The chain uses TRBV9 and TRBJ1-1, with 7 nucleotides matching TRBD1. CDR1 is SGDLS, CDR2 YYNGEE, per germline. The CDR3 runs 15 residues. The V segment lost 0 bases and the J segment 1 base; nucleotides outside the gene matches: 3. This CDR3 is CASSVEGQPNTEAFF. For the CDR3, the DNA is TGTGCCAGCAGCGTAGAGGGACAGCCGAACACTGAAGCTTTCTTT.

This chain connects TRBV5-1 to TRBJ2-3; D not resolved. The germline CDR1 and CDR2 sequences are SGHRS and YFSETQ. Trimming took 0 bases from V and 7 from J, leaving 18 bases between them. The CDR3 is 16 amino acids. The CDR3 bases are TGCGCCAGCAGCTTGGCTCGCCGAAGGTCAACCTATACGCAGTATTTT. Translating gives CASSLARRRSTYTQYF.

V gene TRBV19 combines with J gene TRBJ2-1; D may be TRBD1 (5 bases). V lost 5 bases and J 4 bases, leaving 12 bases between the germline ends. This CDR3 contains 14 residues. CDR1 LNHDA and CDR2 SQIVND come from the germline V gene (reference sequence). The CDR3 sequence: CASSLGQSYNEQFF. The CDR3 DNA is TGTGCCAGTAGTTTGGGGCAGAGTTACAATGAGCAGTTCTTC.

This chain links TRBV28 with TRBJ1-3; TRBD1 aligns across 8 bases. Germline trimming cut 6 bases from V and 7 bases from J; bases unmatched to any gene: 8. This CDR3 is 14 amino acids long. Germline V gene data show CDR1 as MDHEN and CDR2 as SYDVKM. CDR3 DNA: TGTGCCAGCAGCCCAGGGGGCGCGGGGAACACCATATATTTT. This codes for CASSPGGAGNTIYF.